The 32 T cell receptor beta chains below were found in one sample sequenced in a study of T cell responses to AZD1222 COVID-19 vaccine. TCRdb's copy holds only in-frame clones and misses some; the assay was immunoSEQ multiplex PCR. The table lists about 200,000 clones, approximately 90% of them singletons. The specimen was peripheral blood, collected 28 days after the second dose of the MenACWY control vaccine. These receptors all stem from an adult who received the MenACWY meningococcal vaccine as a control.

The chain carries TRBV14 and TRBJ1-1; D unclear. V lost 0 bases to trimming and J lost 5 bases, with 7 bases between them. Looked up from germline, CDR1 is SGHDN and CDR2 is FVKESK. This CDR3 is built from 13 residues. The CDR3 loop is CASSQDLGTEAFF. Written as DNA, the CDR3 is TGTGCCAGCAGCCAAGATCTGGGGACTGAAGCTTTCTTT.

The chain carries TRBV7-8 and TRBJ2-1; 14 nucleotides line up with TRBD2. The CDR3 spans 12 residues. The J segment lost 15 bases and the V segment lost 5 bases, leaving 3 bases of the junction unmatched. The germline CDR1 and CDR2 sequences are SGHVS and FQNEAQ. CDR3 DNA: TGTGCCAGCAGCGCGGGACTAGCGGGAGTGTTCTTC. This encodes CASSAGLAGVFF.

CDR3 region: CASSLEGGDTEAFF. In DNA form, the CDR3 reads TGTGCCAGCAGCTTAGAAGGGGGAGACACTGAAGCTTTCTTT. V gene TRBV7-9 combines with J gene TRBJ1-1, with TRBD1 as a possible D gene (6 bases). The ends were cut back, 1 base at V and 3 bases at J, with 9 bases in the middle. The CDR3 sequence is 14 residues long. The germline V gene has CDR1 SEHNR and CDR2 FQNEAQ (reference sequence). Variable domain in full (rest from reference TRBV7-9 and TRBJ1-1): DTGVSQNPRHKITKRGQNVTFRCDPISEHNRLYWYRQTLGQGPEFLTYFQNEAQLEKSRLLSDRFSAERPKGSFSTLEIQRTEQGDSAMYLCASSLEGGDTEAFFGQGTRLTVV.

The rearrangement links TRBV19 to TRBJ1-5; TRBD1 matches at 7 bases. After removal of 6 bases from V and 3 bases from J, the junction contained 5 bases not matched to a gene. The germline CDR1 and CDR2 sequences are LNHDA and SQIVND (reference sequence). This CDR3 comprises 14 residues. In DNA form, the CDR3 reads TGTGCCAGTAGCCTTGACAGGGTCAATCAGCCCCAGCATTTT. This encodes CASSLDRVNQPQHF.

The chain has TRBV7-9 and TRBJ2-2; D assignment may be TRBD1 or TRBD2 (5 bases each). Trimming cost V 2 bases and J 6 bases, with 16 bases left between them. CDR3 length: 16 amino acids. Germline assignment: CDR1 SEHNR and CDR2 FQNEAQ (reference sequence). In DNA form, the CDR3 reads TGTGCCAGCAGCTTATCTGGGACCGGTCGTCCCGGGGAGCTGTTTTTT. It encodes CASSLSGTGRPGELFF.

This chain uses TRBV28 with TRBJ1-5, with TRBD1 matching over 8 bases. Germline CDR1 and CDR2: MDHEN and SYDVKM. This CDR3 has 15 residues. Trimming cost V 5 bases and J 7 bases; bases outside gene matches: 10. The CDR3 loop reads CASSAGQGFGQPQHF. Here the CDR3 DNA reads TGTGCCAGCAGTGCCGGACAGGGCTTCGGGCAGCCCCAGCATTTT.

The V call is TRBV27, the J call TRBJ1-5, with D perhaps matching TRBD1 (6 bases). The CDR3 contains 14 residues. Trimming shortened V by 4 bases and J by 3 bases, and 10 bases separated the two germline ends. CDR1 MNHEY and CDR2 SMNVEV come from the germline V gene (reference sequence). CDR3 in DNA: TGTGCCAGCAGTTACCAGGGGTTCAATCAGCCCCAGCATTTT. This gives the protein CASSYQGFNQPQHF.

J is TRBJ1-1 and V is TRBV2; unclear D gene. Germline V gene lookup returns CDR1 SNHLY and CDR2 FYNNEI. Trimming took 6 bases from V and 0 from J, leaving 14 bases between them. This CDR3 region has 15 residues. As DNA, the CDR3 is TGTGCCAGCAGGAAACAAGGACTTGTGAACACTGAAGCTTTCTTT. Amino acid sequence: CASRKQGLVNTEAFF.

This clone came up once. The CDR3 DNA follows: TGCGCCAGCAGGGGGGGACAGGACCAGCAGTACTTC. Translated: CASRGGQDQQYF. The chain combines TRBV10-2 with TRBJ2-7; 8 nucleotides match TRBD1. There are 12 residues in the CDR3. V lost 6 bases and J lost 8; bases outside the gene matches: 6. Germline assignment: CDR1 WSHSY and CDR2 SAAADI.

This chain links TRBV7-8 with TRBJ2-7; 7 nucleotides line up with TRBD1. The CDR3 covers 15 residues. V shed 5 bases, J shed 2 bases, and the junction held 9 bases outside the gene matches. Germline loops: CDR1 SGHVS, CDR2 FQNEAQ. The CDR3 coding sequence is TGTGCCAGCAGCCCCCGACAGGGTAATCCCTACGAGCAGTACTTC. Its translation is CASSPRQGNPYEQYF.

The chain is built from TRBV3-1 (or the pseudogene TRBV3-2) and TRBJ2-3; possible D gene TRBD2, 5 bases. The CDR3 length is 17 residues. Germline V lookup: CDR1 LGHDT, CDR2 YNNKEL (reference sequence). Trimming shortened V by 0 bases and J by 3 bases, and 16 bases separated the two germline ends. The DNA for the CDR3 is TGTGCCAGCAGCCAAGATGTATCCCGGGAATTTACAGATACGCAGTATTTT. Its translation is CASSQDVSREFTDTQYF.

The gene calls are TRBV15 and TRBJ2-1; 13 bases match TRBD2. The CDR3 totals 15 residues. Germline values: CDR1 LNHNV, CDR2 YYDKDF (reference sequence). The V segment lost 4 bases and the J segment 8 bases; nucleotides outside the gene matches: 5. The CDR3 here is CATSKGLAGTDEQFF. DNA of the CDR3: TGTGCCACCAGCAAGGGACTAGCGGGAACAGATGAGCAGTTCTTC.

CDR3 amino acids: CASRIDRTGSEKLFF. In DNA, the CDR3 is TGTGCCAGTAGGATTGATCGGACAGGAAGTGAAAAACTGTTTTTT. The V call is TRBV19, the J call TRBJ1-4; 7 bases map to TRBD1. V dropped 6 bases and J dropped 7; count of bases not matched to a gene: 11. The V gene's germline CDR1 is LNHDA and CDR2 SQIVND (reference sequence). The CDR3 length is 15 residues.

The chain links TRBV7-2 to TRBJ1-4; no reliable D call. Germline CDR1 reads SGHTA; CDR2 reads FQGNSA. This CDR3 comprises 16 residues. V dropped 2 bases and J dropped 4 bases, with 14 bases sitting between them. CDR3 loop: CASSLRSTYGNEKLFF. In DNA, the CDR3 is TGTGCCAGCAGCTTACGATCGACGTACGGTAATGAAAAACTGTTTTTT.

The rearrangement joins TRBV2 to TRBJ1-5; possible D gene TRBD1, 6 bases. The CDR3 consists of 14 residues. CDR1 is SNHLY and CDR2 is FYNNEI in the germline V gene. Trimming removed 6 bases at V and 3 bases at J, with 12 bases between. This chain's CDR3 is CASRGRGYNQPQHF. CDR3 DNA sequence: TGTGCCAGCAGGGGCAGGGGTTACAATCAGCCCCAGCATTTT.

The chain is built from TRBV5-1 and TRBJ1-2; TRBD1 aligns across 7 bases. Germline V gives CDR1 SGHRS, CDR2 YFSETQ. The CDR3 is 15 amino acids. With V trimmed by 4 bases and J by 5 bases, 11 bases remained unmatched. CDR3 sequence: CASSLNTGEGYGYTF. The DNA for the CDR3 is TGCGCCAGCAGCCTCAACACAGGGGAAGGGTATGGCTACACCTTC.

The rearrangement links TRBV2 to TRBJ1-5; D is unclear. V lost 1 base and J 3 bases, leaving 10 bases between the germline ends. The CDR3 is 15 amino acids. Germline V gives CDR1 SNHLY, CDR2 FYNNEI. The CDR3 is CASSEVRRTNQPQHF. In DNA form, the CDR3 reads TGTGCCAGCAGTGAAGTTAGGAGGACCAATCAGCCCCAGCATTTT.

The CDR3 nucleotides read TGTGCCAGCAGTGCTCAAACCTGGGACAGAAGTGGGGCAGATACGCAGTATTTT. Its translation: CASSAQTWDRSGADTQYF. The chain joins TRBV6-1 to TRBJ2-3; 7 positions agree with TRBD1. Unmatched junction bases numbered 17, after V lost 4 bases and J lost 4 bases. The germline V gene encodes CDR1 MNHNS and CDR2 SASEGT. The CDR3 contains 18 residues.

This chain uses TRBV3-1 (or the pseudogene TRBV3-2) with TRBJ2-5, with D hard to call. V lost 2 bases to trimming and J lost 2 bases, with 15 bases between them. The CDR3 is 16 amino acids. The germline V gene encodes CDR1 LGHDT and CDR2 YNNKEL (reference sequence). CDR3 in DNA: TGTGCCAGCAGCCAAAGGTCTTTGATTGGACAAGAGACCCAGTACTTC. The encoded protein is CASSQRSLIGQETQYF.

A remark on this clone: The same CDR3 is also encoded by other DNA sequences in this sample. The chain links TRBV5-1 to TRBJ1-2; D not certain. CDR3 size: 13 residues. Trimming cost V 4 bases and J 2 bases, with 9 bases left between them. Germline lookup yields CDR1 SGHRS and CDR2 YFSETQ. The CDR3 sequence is CASSLGQNYGYTF. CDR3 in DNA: TGCGCCAGCAGCCTCGGGCAGAACTATGGCTACACCTTC.

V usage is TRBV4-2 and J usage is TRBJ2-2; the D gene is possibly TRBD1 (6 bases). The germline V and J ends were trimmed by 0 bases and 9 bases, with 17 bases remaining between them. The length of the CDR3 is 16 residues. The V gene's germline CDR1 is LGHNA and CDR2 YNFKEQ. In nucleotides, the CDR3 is TGTGCCAGCAGCCAAGAAGGCGGCAGGGGCCCCAGGGAGCTGTTTTTT. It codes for CASSQEGGRGPRELFF.

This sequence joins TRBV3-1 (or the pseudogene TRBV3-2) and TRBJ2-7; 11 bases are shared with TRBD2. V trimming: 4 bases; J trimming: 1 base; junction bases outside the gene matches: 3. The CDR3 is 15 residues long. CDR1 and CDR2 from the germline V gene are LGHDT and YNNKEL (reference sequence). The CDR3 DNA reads TGTGCCAGCAGCCTGGGACTAGCGGCGTCCTACGAGCAGTACTTC. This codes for CASSLGLAASYEQYF.

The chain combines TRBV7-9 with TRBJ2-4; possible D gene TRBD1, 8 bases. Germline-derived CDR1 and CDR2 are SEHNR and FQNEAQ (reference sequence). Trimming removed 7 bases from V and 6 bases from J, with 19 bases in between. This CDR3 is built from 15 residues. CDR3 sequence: CASISSTGEGNIQYF. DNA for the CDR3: TGTGCCAGCATCTCCTCGACAGGGGAGGGAAACATTCAGTACTTC.

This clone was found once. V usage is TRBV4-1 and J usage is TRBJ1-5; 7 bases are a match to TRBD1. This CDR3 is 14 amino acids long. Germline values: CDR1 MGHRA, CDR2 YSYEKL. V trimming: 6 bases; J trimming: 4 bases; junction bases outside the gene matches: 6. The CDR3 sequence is CASRHTGVNQPQHF. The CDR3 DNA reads TGCGCCAGCAGGCATACAGGGGTTAATCAGCCCCAGCATTTT.

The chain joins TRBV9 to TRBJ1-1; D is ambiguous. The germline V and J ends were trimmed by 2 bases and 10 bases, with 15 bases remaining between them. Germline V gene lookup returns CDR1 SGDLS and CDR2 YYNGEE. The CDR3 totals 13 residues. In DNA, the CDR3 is TGTGCCAGCAGCGTTTGGGAAACGGGAGCAGCTTTCTTT. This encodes CASSVWETGAAFF.

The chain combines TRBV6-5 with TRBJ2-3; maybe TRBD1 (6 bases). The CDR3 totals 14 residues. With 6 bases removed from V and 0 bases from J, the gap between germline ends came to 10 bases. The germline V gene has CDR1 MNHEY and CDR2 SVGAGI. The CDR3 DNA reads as TGTGCCAGCAGCAGGACAGCTAGCACAGATACGCAGTATTTT. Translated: CASSRTASTDTQYF.

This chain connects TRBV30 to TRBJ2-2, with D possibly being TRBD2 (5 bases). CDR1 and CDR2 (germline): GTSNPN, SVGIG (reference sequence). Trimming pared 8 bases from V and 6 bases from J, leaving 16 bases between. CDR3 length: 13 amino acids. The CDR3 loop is CARRTAAAGELFF. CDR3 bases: TGTGCCAGAAGGACTGCGGCCGCCGGGGAGCTGTTTTTT.

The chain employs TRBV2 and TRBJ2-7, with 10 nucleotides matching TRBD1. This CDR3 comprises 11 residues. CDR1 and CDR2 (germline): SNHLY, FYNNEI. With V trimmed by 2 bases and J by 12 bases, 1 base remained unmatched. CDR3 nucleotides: TGTGCCAGCAGTGAAAGGGACAGGGGGTACTTC. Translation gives CASSERDRGYF.

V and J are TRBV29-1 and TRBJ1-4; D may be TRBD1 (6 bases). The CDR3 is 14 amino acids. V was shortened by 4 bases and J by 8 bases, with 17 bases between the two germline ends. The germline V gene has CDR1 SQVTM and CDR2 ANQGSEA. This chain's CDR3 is CSVVRGRWGEKLFF. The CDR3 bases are TGCAGCGTTGTCAGGGGCAGGTGGGGGGAAAAACTGTTTTTT.

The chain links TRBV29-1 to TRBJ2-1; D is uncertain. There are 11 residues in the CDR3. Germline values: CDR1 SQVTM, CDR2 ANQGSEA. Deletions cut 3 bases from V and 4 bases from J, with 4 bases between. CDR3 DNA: TGCAGCGTTGATCGGTACAATGAGCAGTTCTTC. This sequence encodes CSVDRYNEQFF.

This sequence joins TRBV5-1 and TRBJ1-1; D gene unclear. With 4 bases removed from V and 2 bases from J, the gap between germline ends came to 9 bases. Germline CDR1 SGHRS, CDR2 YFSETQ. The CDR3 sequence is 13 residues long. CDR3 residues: CASSIAVNTEAFF. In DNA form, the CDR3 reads TGCGCCAGCAGCATTGCGGTCAACACTGAAGCTTTCTTT.

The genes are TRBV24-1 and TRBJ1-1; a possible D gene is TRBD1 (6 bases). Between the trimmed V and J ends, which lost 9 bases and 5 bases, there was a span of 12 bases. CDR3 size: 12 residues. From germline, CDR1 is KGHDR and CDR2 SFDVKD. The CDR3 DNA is TGTGCCACCCAGGGGTCGGGGACTGAAGCTTTCTTT. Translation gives CATQGSGTEAFF.